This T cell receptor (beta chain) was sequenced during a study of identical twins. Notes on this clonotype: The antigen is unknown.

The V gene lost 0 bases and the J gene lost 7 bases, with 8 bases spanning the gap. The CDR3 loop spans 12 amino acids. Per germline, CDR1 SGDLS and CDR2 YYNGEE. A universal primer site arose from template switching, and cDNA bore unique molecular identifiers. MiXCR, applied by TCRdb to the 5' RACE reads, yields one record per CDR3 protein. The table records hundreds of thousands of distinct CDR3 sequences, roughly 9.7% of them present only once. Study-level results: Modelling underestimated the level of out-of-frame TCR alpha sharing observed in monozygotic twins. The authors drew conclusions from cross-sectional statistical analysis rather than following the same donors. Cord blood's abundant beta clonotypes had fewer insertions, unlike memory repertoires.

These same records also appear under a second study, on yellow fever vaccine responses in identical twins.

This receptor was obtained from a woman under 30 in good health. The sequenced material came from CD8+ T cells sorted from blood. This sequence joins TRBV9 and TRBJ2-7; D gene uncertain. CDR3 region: CASSVDLGEQYF. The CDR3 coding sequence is TGTGCCAGCAGCGTAGATCTGGGTGAGCAGTACTTC.